The source of this TCR beta chain is a study of identical twins. Trimming removed 1 base at V and 1 base at J, with 10 bases between. The CDR3 sequence is 15 residues long. Germline V gene lookup returns CDR1 LGHNA and CDR2 YNFKEQ. TCRdb reanalysed the 5' RACE reads using MiXCR and keeps one entry per CDR3 protein. Here the sample spans about 660,000 distinct CDR3 sequences, 8.5% to 9.5% being singletons. These records were also assigned to another study, of yellow fever vaccine responses in identical twins. That paper states: Each twin's T cell response to the vaccine was reported to look partly convergent and partly personalized.

This TCR derives from a woman aged 18-29 years in good health. Material for sequencing was PBMCs. The J gene is TRBJ2-5, the V gene TRBV4-2; no clear D. In DNA form, the CDR3 reads TGTGCCAGCAGCCAAGTAGGGTGGGGCCAAGAGACCCAGTACTTC. As protein: CASSQVGWGQETQYF.